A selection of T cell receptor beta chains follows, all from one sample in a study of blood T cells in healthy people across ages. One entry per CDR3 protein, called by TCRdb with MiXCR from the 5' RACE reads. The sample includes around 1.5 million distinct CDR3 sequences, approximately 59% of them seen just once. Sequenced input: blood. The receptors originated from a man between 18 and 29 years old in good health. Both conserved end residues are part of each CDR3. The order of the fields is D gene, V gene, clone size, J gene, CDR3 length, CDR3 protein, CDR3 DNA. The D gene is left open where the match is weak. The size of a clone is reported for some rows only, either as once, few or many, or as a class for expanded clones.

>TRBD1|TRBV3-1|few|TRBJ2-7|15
CASRQPGGRFFEQYF
TGTGCCAGCAGGCAGCCAGGGGGTAGATTTTTCGAGCAGTACTTC
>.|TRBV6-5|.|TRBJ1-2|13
CASSDAGTPGYTF
TGTGCCAGCAGTGACGCAGGGACTCCTGGCTACACCTTC
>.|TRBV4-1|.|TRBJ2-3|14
CASSQQRGEDTQYF
TGCGCCAGCAGCCAACAAAGGGGGGAGGATACGCAGTATTTT
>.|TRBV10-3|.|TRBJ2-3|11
CAISDEDTQYF
TGTGCCATCAGTGATGAAGATACGCAGTATTTT
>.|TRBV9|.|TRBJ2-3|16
CASSVSLASSTDTQYF
TGTGCCAGCAGCGTAAGCCTAGCTTCCAGCACAGATACGCAGTATTTT
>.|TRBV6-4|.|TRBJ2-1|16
CASSDSTGSLVDEQFF
TGTGCCAGCAGTGACTCAACCGGGTCCTTAGTGGATGAGCAGTTCTTC
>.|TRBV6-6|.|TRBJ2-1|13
CASNPKGGNEQFF
TGTGCCAGCAATCCGAAGGGGGGCAATGAGCAGTTCTTC
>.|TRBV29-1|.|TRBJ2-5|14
CSVEAAGRSREQYF
TGCAGCGTTGAAGCGGCAGGCCGCTCGAGGGAGCAGTACTTC
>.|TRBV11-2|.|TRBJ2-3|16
CASSLRTEGSTDTQYF
TGTGCCAGCAGCTTACGGACAGAGGGTAGCACAGATACGCAGTATTTT
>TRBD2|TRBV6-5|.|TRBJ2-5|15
CASSLAGVTSETQYF
TGTGCCAGCAGTCTAGCGGGAGTGACAAGTGAGACCCAGTACTTC
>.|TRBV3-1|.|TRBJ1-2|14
CASSQDGRSYGYTF
TGTGCCAGCAGCCAAGATGGCAGGAGCTATGGCTACACCTTC
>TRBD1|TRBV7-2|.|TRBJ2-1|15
CASSLARRGKETQFF
TGTGCCAGCAGCTTAGCGCGCAGGGGGAAAGAGACCCAGTTCTTC
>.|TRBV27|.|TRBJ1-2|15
CAGSLGTVADYGYTF
TGTGCCGGCAGTTTAGGGACGGTGGCTGACTATGGCTACACCTTC
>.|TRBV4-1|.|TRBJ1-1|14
CASSQFHRDTEAFF
TGCGCCAGCAGCCAATTCCATCGGGACACTGAAGCTTTCTTT
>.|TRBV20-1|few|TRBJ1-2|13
CSARVGGGYGYTF
TGCAGTGCTAGAGTCGGGGGTGGCTATGGCTACACCTTC
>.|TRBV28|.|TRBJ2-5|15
CASRGLDVYQETQYF
TGTGCCAGCAGGGGGCTGGACGTGTACCAAGAGACCCAGTACTTC
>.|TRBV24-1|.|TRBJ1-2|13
CAVGRDSLAGYTF
TGTGCCGTTGGACGCGACAGCCTGGCGGGCTACACCTTC
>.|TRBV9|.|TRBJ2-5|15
CASSEGSRYQETQYF
TGTGCCAGCAGCGAGGGTAGTCGGTACCAAGAGACCCAGTACTTC